The 24 T cell receptor beta chains below were found in one sample sequenced in a study of lymphopenia after photon versus proton radiotherapy. TCRdb keeps only in-frame clones here, not all; method: immunoSEQ multiplex PCR. The table has 65,000 to 90,000 clones, 85% to 95% seen once. The specimen was peripheral blood, collected from a patient treated with photon-based radiotherapy. The receptors were gathered from a woman in her 40s with cholangiocarcinoma.

CDR3 DNA: TGTGCCAGCAGTCCCTTCCTCTTCGTCGGGCGGGAGGGCCGGAGAGACGAGCAGTACTTC. As protein: CASSPFLFVGREGRRDEQYF. This sequence joins TRBV28 and TRBJ2-7; TRBD2 agrees at 9 bases. Trimming cost V 5 bases and J 5 bases; bases outside gene matches: 25. Germline V gene sequence: CDR1 MDHEN, CDR2 SYDVKM. This CDR3 is built from 20 residues.

The chain links TRBV28 to TRBJ2-3, with 8 bases identical to TRBD2. Germline loops: CDR1 MDHEN, CDR2 SYDVKM. The CDR3 is made up of 14 amino acids. V dropped 7 bases and J dropped 5; count of bases not matched to a gene: 8. CDR3 loop: CASKGTRLGDTQYF. The CDR3 coding sequence is TGTGCCAGCAAGGGGACTAGACTTGGAGATACGCAGTATTTT.

A word on this clone: The identical CDR3 is also encoded by other nucleotide sequences in the sample. The rearrangement links TRBV28 to TRBJ2-7; TRBD1 aligns across 9 bases. The germline gives CDR1 MDHEN, CDR2 SYDVKM. CDR3 length equals 13 residues. V gave up 5 bases and J gave up 3 bases; unmatched junction bases: 2. Here the CDR3 DNA reads TGTGCCAGCAGTCTGGACAGGGGCTACGAGCAGTACTTC. Amino acid sequence: CASSLDRGYEQYF.

The rearrangement joins TRBV28 to TRBJ2-1, with TRBD2 as a possible D gene (5 bases). The CDR3 contains 16 residues. V shed 0 bases and J shed 0 bases, with 9 bases lying between them. CDR1 and CDR2 from the germline V gene are MDHEN and SYDVKM. CDR3 sequence (DNA): TGTGCCAGCAGTTTATGGACGGGAAGCTCCTACAATGAGCAGTTCTTC. Its protein product is CASSLWTGSSYNEQFF.

This chain joins TRBV28 and TRBJ2-2, with D unresolved. This CDR3 has 11 amino acids. Trimming removed 6 bases from V and 8 bases from J, with 7 bases in between. The germline gives CDR1 MDHEN, CDR2 SYDVKM. The CDR3 nucleotides are TGTGCCAGCAGCCCCGCAGGGGAGCTGTTTTTT. Residues: CASSPAGELFF.

This chain joins TRBV2 and TRBJ1-1; D gene ambiguous. V was trimmed by 1 base and J by 3 bases, leaving 6 bases between them. Germline V gene lookup returns CDR1 SNHLY and CDR2 FYNNEI. The CDR3 has 13 residues. CDR3 DNA: TGTGCCAGCAGTGAAGATAGGGACACTGAAGCTTTCTTT. Translated, it gives CASSEDRDTEAFF.

This rearrangement joins TRBV19 to TRBJ1-3, with D possibly being TRBD1 (5 bases). Germline loops: CDR1 LNHDA, CDR2 SQIVND (reference sequence). The V end lost 6 bases, the J end lost 0 bases, and 21 bases lay between the germline ends. The CDR3 is 18 residues long. The CDR3 sequence: CASSLDGNGGYSGNTIYF. The CDR3 region has the DNA TGTGCCAGTAGCCTGGACGGGAATGGGGGGTACTCTGGAAACACCATATATTTT.

The chain is built from TRBV2 and TRBJ2-7, with TRBD1 matching over 8 bases. Unmatched junction bases numbered 6, after V lost 7 bases and J lost 1 base. This CDR3 comprises 14 residues. Germline lookup yields CDR1 SNHLY and CDR2 FYNNEI. This CDR3 reads CASKTGESSYEQYF. DNA of the CDR3: TGTGCCAGCAAGACAGGGGAAAGTTCCTACGAGCAGTACTTC.

The chain employs TRBV19 and TRBJ2-7; TRBD1 matches 8 bases. This CDR3 comprises 15 residues. Trimming removed 2 bases from V and 3 bases from J; junction bases left unmatched: 6. Germline V CDR1 and CDR2: LNHDA, SQIVND (reference sequence). In nucleotides, the CDR3 is TGTGCCAGTAGTATACACGGGACAGGTGTCTACGAGCAGTACTTC. Protein product: CASSIHGTGVYEQYF.

This rearrangement joins TRBV30 to TRBJ1-2; D gene unclear. CDR3 size: 15 residues. The germline V gene has CDR1 GTSNPN and CDR2 SVGIG (reference sequence). V shed 3 bases and J shed 7 bases, with 21 bases lying between them. CDR3 nucleotides: TGTGCCTGGAGACAACCCCGGGAAGGATTTGGTGGCTACACCTTC. Protein product: CAWRQPREGFGGYTF.

V gene TRBV9 combines with J gene TRBJ2-1, with 11 bases lining up with TRBD1. The germline CDR1 and CDR2 sequences are SGDLS and YYNGEE. J was trimmed by 10 bases and V by 3 bases; bases with no gene match: 12. The CDR3 consists of 16 residues. The CDR3 spells CASSATGTGGIGEQFF. The CDR3 coding sequence is TGTGCCAGCAGCGCCACCGGGACAGGGGGGATTGGGGAGCAGTTCTTC.

The chain couples TRBV28 to TRBJ2-7; TRBD1 is a possible D gene (6 bases). V lost 3 bases, J lost 2 bases, and 8 bases lay in between. CDR1 is MDHEN and CDR2 is SYDVKM in the germline V gene. The CDR3 totals 13 residues. The CDR3 region has the DNA TGTGCCAGCAGTTTTGAGGGGGCCTACGAGCAGTACTTC. This gives the protein CASSFEGAYEQYF.

This clone was observed once. The V and J genes are TRBV4-2 and TRBJ2-7, with a tentative D call TRBD1 (7 bases). Germline values: CDR1 LGHNA, CDR2 YNFKEQ. V was trimmed by 0 bases and J by 6 bases, leaving 12 bases between them. The CDR3 contains 14 residues. CDR3 DNA sequence: TGTGCCAGCAGCCAAGATAGGCAGGGGGGCGAGCAGTACTTC. Translated, it gives CASSQDRQGGEQYF.

The V gene is TRBV6-6, the J gene TRBJ1-2, with TRBD1 as a possible D gene (5 bases). The V and J ends lost 6 bases and 4 bases respectively, with 18 bases between them. CDR1 MNHNY and CDR2 SVGAGI come from the germline V gene (reference sequence). This CDR3 is built from 15 residues. CDR3 nucleotides: TGTGCCAGCAGCGTTAGGGCCAATGGGGGCTATGGCTACACCTTC. Protein sequence: CASSVRANGGYGYTF.

This chain links TRBV7-3 with TRBJ2-1; D gene ambiguous. The CDR3 totals 15 residues. CDR1 and CDR2 (germline): SGHTA, FQGTGA. V was pared by 0 bases and J by 1 base, with 7 bases between. CDR3 loop: CASSLTGQSYNEQFF. CDR3 bases: TGTGCCAGCAGCTTAACGGGCCAATCCTACAATGAGCAGTTCTTC.

The gene calls are TRBV10-3 and TRBJ2-2, with 9 bases aligning to TRBD1. CDR1 is ENHRY, CDR2 SYGVKD, per germline. V shed 6 bases and J 3 bases; nucleotides not matched to a gene: 2. The CDR3 contains 14 residues. CDR3 nucleotide sequence: TGTGCCATCAGGCGGACAGGGGACACCGGGGAGCTGTTTTTT. Translating it yields CAIRRTGDTGELFF.

The chain recombines TRBV12-5 with TRBJ2-5; D not resolved. V lost 1 base and J lost 4, with 7 bases in between. The CDR3 is made up of 13 amino acids. Germline CDR1 and CDR2: LGHNT and FRNRAP. The CDR3 nucleotides read TGTGCTAGTGGTTTGGGGGATGCAGAGACCCAGTACTTC. This translates into CASGLGDAETQYF.

V usage is TRBV19 and J usage is TRBJ2-2, with 14 positions matching TRBD2. Trimming removed 5 bases from V and 5 bases from J; junction bases left unmatched: 22. CDR1 and CDR2 (germline): LNHDA, SQIVND (reference sequence). CDR3 length: 22 amino acids. The CDR3 here is CASSPNDVDRVGLAGGTGELFF. CDR3 DNA: TGTGCCAGTAGTCCTAATGACGTGGACAGGGTCGGACTAGCGGGGGGAACCGGGGAGCTGTTTTTT.

The rearrangement links TRBV5-1 to TRBJ2-2; the D gene is possibly TRBD2 (6 bases). The CDR3 is 16 amino acids. V gave up 4 bases and J gave up 3 bases, with 16 bases separating them. Germline loops: CDR1 SGHRS, CDR2 YFSETQ. The CDR3 DNA reads TGCGCCAGCAGCCCAAGCCCGGGACTCTACACCGGGGAGCTGTTTTTT. Amino acid sequence: CASSPSPGLYTGELFF.

This chain joins TRBV7-8 and TRBJ1-1, with 11 bases matching TRBD1. CDR1 SGHVS and CDR2 FQNEAQ come from the germline V gene. V was pared by 5 bases and J by 2 bases, with 4 bases of the junction left unmatched. The CDR3 spans 15 residues. The CDR3 reads CASSTGQGANTEAFF. The CDR3 bases are TGTGCCAGCAGCACCGGACAGGGGGCCAACACTGAAGCTTTCTTT.

The V call is TRBV9, the J call TRBJ2-7; no reliable D call. The V end lost 4 bases, the J end lost 5 bases, and 16 bases lay between the germline ends. The CDR3 is 14 residues long. Germline CDR1 and CDR2: SGDLS and YYNGEE. The CDR3, as DNA: TGTGCCAGCAGCCCCGAAATGTCGGTCCACGAGCAGTACTTC. This gives the protein CASSPEMSVHEQYF.

V usage is TRBV19 and J usage is TRBJ1-5, with D possibly TRBD1 on 6 matching bases. The germline V gene has CDR1 LNHDA and CDR2 SQIVND (reference sequence). Trimming took 7 bases from V and 3 from J, leaving 16 bases between them. CDR3 size: 15 residues. The CDR3 DNA reads TGTGCCAGTACTCAATATAGGGACACCAATCAGCCCCAGCATTTT. Translating gives CASTQYRDTNQPQHF.

This rearrangement joins TRBV10-3 to TRBJ1-1; no reliable D call. Germline CDR1 is ENHRY and CDR2 is SYGVKD. V gave up 5 bases and J gave up 4 bases, with 17 bases separating them. CDR3 length: 15 residues. The CDR3 spells CAISTTDTRPTEAFF. CDR3 bases: TGTGCCATCAGTACTACTGACACTAGGCCCACTGAAGCTTTCTTT.

The chain links TRBV4-1 to TRBJ1-2, with D possibly TRBD1 on 6 matching bases. With 0 bases removed from V and 0 bases from J, the gap between germline ends came to 14 bases. This CDR3 contains 17 residues. The germline gives CDR1 MGHRA, CDR2 YSYEKL. DNA for the CDR3: TGCGCCAGCAGCCAAGATCGGGGGACACAATCTAACTATGGCTACACCTTC. This sequence encodes CASSQDRGTQSNYGYTF.